These 14 T cell receptor beta chains share one sample of origin, sequenced in a study of blood T cell repertoires in COVID-19 (dated by TCRdb to about 2020). Libraries were prepared through the immunoSEQ multiplex PCR assay. TCRdb re-hosts the immuneACCESS table, in-frame sequences only. Its copies lack some clones; in the studies checked, an unresolved V gene accounts for under half of them, and the cause for the rest is not known. The sample profile shows 250,000 to 300,000 clones; around 86% of them were found once. The top ten constitute 1.7% of the sample. Sequenced input: PBMCs or T cells enriched from blood (not recorded which). These receptors all come from a woman between 35 and 50 years old who had recovered from COVID-19.

This chain connects TRBV6-2 or TRBV6-3 to TRBJ1-2; TRBD1 matches 8 bases. Trimming cost V 5 bases and J 0 bases; bases outside gene matches: 5. CDR1 and CDR2 (germline): MNHEY, SVGEGT. The CDR3 is made up of 15 amino acids. Written as DNA, the CDR3 is TGTGCCAGCAGTGACCGACAGGGGACTAACTATGGCTACACCTTC. Encoded protein: CASSDRQGTNYGYTF.

The CDR3 loop is CASSTEDREKLFF. Written as DNA, the CDR3 is TGTGCCAGCTCCACCGAGGACAGGGAAAAACTGTTTTTT. The V gene is TRBV18, the J gene TRBJ1-4, with 7 bases identical to TRBD1. With 6 bases clipped from V and 8 bases from J, the junction kept 6 bases outside the gene matches. The CDR3 is 13 residues long. In germline, CDR1 is KGHSH, CDR2 LQKENI.

This chain connects TRBV5-1 to TRBJ1-3; TRBD1 agrees at 8 bases. J gave up 0 bases and V 3 bases, and 5 bases lay outside the gene matches. The CDR3 extends over 16 amino acids. Germline V gene data show CDR1 as SGHRS and CDR2 as YFSETQ. As DNA, the CDR3 is TGCGCCAGCAGCTCGGGACAGGCAAGCTCTGGAAACACCATATATTTT. Its translation is CASSSGQASSGNTIYF.

The V call is TRBV4-2, the J call TRBJ2-7, with 9 bases fitting TRBD1. The CDR3 spans 14 residues. Germline-derived CDR1 and CDR2 are LGHNA and YNFKEQ. Unmatched junction bases numbered 4, after V lost 3 bases and J lost 4 bases. The CDR3 spells CASSHGDRVYEQYF. Here the CDR3 DNA reads TGTGCCAGCAGCCATGGGGACAGGGTATACGAGCAGTACTTC.

This chain joins TRBV9 and TRBJ2-3, with 8 bases fitting TRBD2. The CDR3 spans 13 residues. The V gene's germline CDR1 is SGDLS and CDR2 YYNGEE. V lost 2 bases and J lost 5; bases outside the gene matches: 1. CDR3 in amino acids: CASSVTSGDTQYF. Written as DNA, the CDR3 is TGTGCCAGCAGCGTTACTAGCGGAGATACGCAGTATTTT.

V usage is TRBV7-2 and J usage is TRBJ1-5; D remains ambiguous. CDR1 is SGHTA, CDR2 FQGNSA, per germline. Trimming removed 1 base from V and 7 bases from J, with 14 bases in between. The CDR3 consists of 15 residues. The CDR3: CASSLDGVRGQPQHF. DNA for the CDR3: TGTGCCAGCAGCTTAGACGGAGTTCGTGGACAGCCCCAGCATTTT.

The chain couples TRBV7-6 to TRBJ2-3; the D is unclear. V was cut by 2 bases and J by 4 bases, with 13 bases left in between. This CDR3 is built from 15 residues. Germline assignment: CDR1 SGHVS and CDR2 FNYEAQ. The chain's CDR3 is CASSLPTLSPDTQYF. As DNA, the CDR3 is TGTGCCAGCAGCTTACCTACCTTATCCCCAGATACGCAGTATTTT.

This sequence joins TRBV19 and TRBJ1-2; 7 bases agree with TRBD1. Germline V lookup: CDR1 LNHDA, CDR2 SQIVND (reference sequence). CDR3 length equals 13 residues. Unmatched junction bases numbered 3, after V lost 1 base and J lost 7 bases. The CDR3 DNA sequence: TGTGCCAGTAGTATAGTCAGGGGGGTTGGCTACACCTTC. Its translation is CASSIVRGVGYTF.

The rearrangement links TRBV29-1 to TRBJ1-1, with a tentative D call TRBD1 (5 bases). V shed 5 bases and J shed 3 bases, with 7 bases lying between them. The germline V gene has CDR1 SQVTM and CDR2 ANQGSEA. CDR3 length: 11 residues. The CDR3: CSVRGDTEAFF. The DNA for the CDR3 is TGCAGCGTTCGGGGGGACACTGAAGCTTTCTTT.

The chain employs TRBV27 and TRBJ2-1, with 10 bases aligning to TRBD2. The CDR3 extends over 15 amino acids. Germline V gene sequence: CDR1 MNHEY, CDR2 SMNVEV (reference sequence). Trimming at V came to 6 bases and at J to 9 bases, leaving 11 bases not matched to a gene. The CDR3 DNA sequence: TGTGCCAGCAGGCTAACTAGCGGGAATTACGGTGAGCAGTTCTTC. It specifies CASRLTSGNYGEQFF.

The V gene is TRBV6-5, the J gene TRBJ1-5; 7 bases align to TRBD1. The ends lost 5 bases at V and 0 bases at J; junction bases unmatched: 4. Germline V gene sequence: CDR1 MNHEY, CDR2 SVGAGI. This CDR3 spans 15 amino acids. CDR3: CASSRDRSSNQPQHF. The CDR3 bases are TGTGCCAGCAGTCGGGACAGATCTAGCAATCAGCCCCAGCATTTT.

The chain joins TRBV7-3 to TRBJ1-2, with 9 bases identical to TRBD1. Germline V gives CDR1 SGHTA, CDR2 FQGTGA. With 6 bases clipped from V and 5 bases from J, the junction kept 4 bases outside the gene matches. The CDR3 consists of 13 residues. CDR3 sequence reads: CASSYGQGYGYTF. DNA of the CDR3: TGTGCCAGCAGTTACGGACAGGGGTATGGCTACACCTTC.

The chain has TRBV18 and TRBJ2-2; D is perhaps TRBD1 (5 bases). This CDR3 is built from 16 residues. CDR1 and CDR2 (germline): KGHSH, LQKENI. Trimming cost V 3 bases and J 6 bases, with 17 bases left between them. CDR3 DNA: TGTGCCAGCTCACCCTCCGGACAACGAACTTCCGGGGAGCTGTTTTTT. It codes for CASSPSGQRTSGELFF.

The J gene is TRBJ1-1, the V gene TRBV5-1; the D gene is possibly TRBD1 (6 bases). Germline lookup yields CDR1 SGHRS and CDR2 YFSETQ. V was trimmed by 4 bases and J by 3 bases, leaving 19 bases between them. The CDR3 contains 16 residues. The CDR3 protein is CASSPLRDTGDTEAFF. The CDR3 DNA is TGCGCCAGCAGCCCTTTACGGGACACAGGCGACACTGAAGCTTTCTTT. Based on the CDR3 plus reference TRBV5-1 and TRBJ1-1, the full variable domain is KAGVTQTPRYLIKTRGQQVTLSCSPISGHRSVSWYQQTPGQGLQFLFEYFSETQRNKGNFPGRFSGRQFSNSRSEMNVSTLELGDSALYLCASSPLRDTGDTEAFFGQGTRLTVV.